This T cell receptor beta chain was sequenced for a study of CD8+ T cells in alopecia areata. Stated treatment: oral pan-JAK inhibitor, 5-10 mg twice daily. Alopecia areata patients gave lesional scalp punch biopsies and peripheral blood samples. After isolation, RNA underwent reverse transcription to generate cDNA as the sequencing template. The assay was immunoSEQ multiplex PCR, and TCRdb's table has in-frame clones only and misses some. The sample carries about 13,000 clones, around 63% recorded once. This CDR3 region has 16 residues. Germline loops: CDR1 MGHRA, CDR2 YSYEKL. Trimming removed 0 bases from V and 7 bases from J, with 16 bases in between.

This material consisted of skin, taken at week 4, from a patient treated with tofacitinib. This receptor was taken from a human donor with alopecia areata. This chain connects TRBV4-1 to TRBJ1-5; possibly TRBD1 for D (5 bases). The CDR3 DNA sequence: TGCGCCAGCAGCCAAGATGGGGGACCCACGGGACAGCCCCAGCATTTT. Amino acids: CASSQDGGPTGQPQHF.